Listed below are T cell receptor beta chains from one sample, sequenced in a study of blood T cell repertoires in COVID-19. Measured with immunoSEQ multiplex PCR; TCRdb has only the in-frame clones, and not every one. The data contain some 97,000 clones, approximately 86% of them singletons. The sample comprised PBMCs or T cells enriched from blood (not recorded which). These receptor sequences come from a woman aged 50 to 60 who had recovered from COVID-19. The CDR3 runs from the conserved cysteine through the conserved F or W. Fields, in order: J gene, D gene, clone size, V gene, CDR3 DNA, CDR3 protein. D genes are given only for firm matches. Only some rows state a clone size, as once, few, many or a class for expanded clones.

>TRBJ2-1|TRBD1|-|TRBV4-1
TGCGCCAGCAGCCAAGTGGGACAGACCTACAATGAGCAGTTCTTC
CASSQVGQTYNEQFF
>TRBJ1-2|-|once|TRBV5-1
TGCGCCAGCAGCCCCAGACCAGGGCCTTATGACTATGGCTACACCTTC
CASSPRPGPYDYGYTF
>TRBJ2-5|TRBD1|-|TRBV19
TGTGCCAGTAGTTATACAGGGGTTGGGGAGACCCAGTACTTC
CASSYTGVGETQYF
>TRBJ2-1|TRBD2|-|TRBV18
TGTGCCAGCTCACCGTTACTAGCGGGTTACAATGAGCAGTTCTTC
CASSPLLAGYNEQFF
>TRBJ2-3|TRBD1|-|TRBV28
TGTGCCAGCAGTTCGCCGGGACAGGGGAGAGATACGCAGTATTTT
CASSSPGQGRDTQYF
>TRBJ1-1|-|-|TRBV20-1
TGCAGTGCTCGTCGTGCGACACAAGCTTTCTTT
CSARRATQAFF
>TRBJ1-2|-|many|TRBV6-5
TGTGCCAGCAGTTACGGGGCGGGAGGCGGCTACACCTTC
CASSYGAGGGYTF
>TRBJ2-1|TRBD1|-|TRBV28
TGTGCCAGCAGGCCGACAGGGTACAATGAGCAGTTCTTC
CASRPTGYNEQFF
>TRBJ1-5|-|-|TRBV30
TGTGCCTGGAGTCCCCTGACTCTCAATCAGCCCCAGCATTTT
CAWSPLTLNQPQHF
>TRBJ2-5|-|-|TRBV11-2
TGTGCCAGCAGCTACCGCGTCGATGGGGCGCGTGAGACCCAGTACTTC
CASSYRVDGARETQYF
>TRBJ2-3|TRBD2|few|TRBV6-6
TGTGCCAGCATCGGGCGGGGGAGCACAGATACGCAGTATTTT
CASIGRGSTDTQYF
>TRBJ2-5|-|-|TRBV4-2
TGTGCCAGCAGCCTGTTACTTCAAGAGACCCAGTACTTC
CASSLLLQETQYF
>TRBJ2-1|TRBD2|once|TRBV10-3
TGTGCCATCAGAGAACCTCTAGCGGGAGAGTTGATGAATGAGCAGTTCTTC
CAIREPLAGELMNEQFF
>TRBJ1-1|TRBD1|-|TRBV28
TGTGCCAGCAGTTACCGGGACAGGGGTGTTAAAGCTTTCTTT
CASSYRDRGVKAFF
>TRBJ2-5|TRBD1|-|TRBV5-1
TGCGCCAGCAGCCGGACAGGGGGCTACCAAGAGACCCAGTACTTC
CASSRTGGYQETQYF
>TRBJ2-5|-|-|TRBV27
TGTGCCAGCAGTCCACAGTTCCCGCGGGACAGTCGTGAGACCCAGTACTTC
CASSPQFPRDSRETQYF
>TRBJ2-7|TRBD1|-|TRBV9
TGTGCCAGCAGCGGTGCCGGGACAGGGGGCAAACACGAGCAGTACTTC
CASSGAGTGGKHEQYF
>TRBJ2-5|-|-|TRBV9
TGTGCCAGCAGCGTCAGAGGTTCGGAGACCCAGTACTTC
CASSVRGSETQYF
>TRBJ2-7|TRBD1|few|TRBV5-1
TGCGCCAGCAGCACCGGACAGGTCCCCTACGAGCAGTACTTC
CASSTGQVPYEQYF